This TCR beta chain is drawn from a study of radiotherapy plus CTLA-4 blockade in lung cancer. Study-wide findings and caveats: After treatment with radiotherapy plus ipilimumab, TCR clones that came from the tumor expanded in blood.

Comments on this clone: What it binds is unknown.

Here immunoSEQ multiplex PCR was the method, and the copy in TCRdb shows in-frame clones only, minus some. The sample lists about 49,000 clones, over 75% occurring once. The CDR3 totals 17 residues. The V and J ends lost 5 bases and 1 base, in that order; junction bases with no gene match: 10. Germline V gene lookup returns CDR1 SGHTS and CDR2 YDEGEE. The chain uses TRBV5-8 and TRBJ2-7, with TRBD2 identical over 12 bases. The receptor comes from a human donor with non-small cell lung cancer whose response to radiotherapy plus ipilimumab could not be evaluated. The sample in question was peripheral blood, obtained from a patient treated with radiotherapy plus ipilimumab. Here the CDR3 DNA reads TGTGCCAGCAGTAGACTAGCGGGAGCCTTGAAATCCTACGAGCAGTACTTC. Encoded protein: CASSRLAGALKSYEQYF.